The 2 T cell receptor beta chains reported below all come from one sample, sequenced in a study of shared clonotypes between healthy human individuals. Clones were read by immunoSEQ multiplex PCR, and TCRdb kept only the in-frame ones, dropping some. Among 600,000 to 700,000 clones listed, around 78% were seen once. The material sequenced was memory CD4+ T cells sorted from blood. The subset: CD45RA-negative fraction. All receptors come from a woman aged 25 to 45 in good health.

The chain links TRBV6-1 to TRBJ2-1; 8 bases match TRBD2. This CDR3 contains 16 residues. Germline loops: CDR1 MNHNS, CDR2 SASEGT. The ends lost 4 bases at V and 6 bases at J; junction bases unmatched: 11. CDR3 DNA: TGTGCCAGCAGTGGGGTGGGAGCGGGAGTCTTCAATGAGCAGTTCTTC. It specifies CASSGVGAGVFNEQFF.

The V gene is TRBV19, the J gene TRBJ1-4; unclear D gene. CDR1 is LNHDA and CDR2 is SQIVND in the germline V gene (reference sequence). Trimming stripped 8 bases from V and 0 bases from J, with 10 bases between. The CDR3 sequence is 14 residues long. CDR3 in DNA: TGTGCCAGTCGAACCGGGACAACTAATGAAAAACTGTTTTTT. This sequence encodes CASRTGTTNEKLFF.